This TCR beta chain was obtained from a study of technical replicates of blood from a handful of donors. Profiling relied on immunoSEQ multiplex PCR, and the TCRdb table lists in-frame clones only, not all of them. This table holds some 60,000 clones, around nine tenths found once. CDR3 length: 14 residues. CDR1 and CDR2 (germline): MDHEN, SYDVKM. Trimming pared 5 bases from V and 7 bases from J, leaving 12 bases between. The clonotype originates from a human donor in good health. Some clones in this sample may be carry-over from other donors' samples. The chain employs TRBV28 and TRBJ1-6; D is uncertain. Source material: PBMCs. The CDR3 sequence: CASSPYHPNSPLHF. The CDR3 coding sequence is TGTGCCAGCAGTCCCTACCACCCGAATTCACCCCTCCACTTT.